This T cell receptor (beta chain) was retrieved from a study of blood T cell repertoires in COVID-19. Study context: Whether acute or convalescent, the COVID-19 samples came from the United States, Italy and Spain. Sources were T cells, B-cell-depleted T cells, or PBMCs; the material itself was cDNA or gDNA.

The CDR3 totals 15 residues. Germline assignment: CDR1 LGHNA and CDR2 YSLEER. The junction had 7 bases not matched to a gene; V was cut back by 0 bases and J by 5 bases. Source study methods: Nucleated cell counts were estimated from reference gene primer amplification. Libraries were prepared by immunoSEQ multiplex PCR; TCRdb keeps only in-frame clonotypes and omits some of them. V, J and clone size were drawn from that table, and D and trimming were deduced from the DNA. The sample consists of about 45,000 clones, 83% of them appearing once. V is TRBV4-3 and J is TRBJ2-7; 7 bases fit TRBD2. Sequenced: peripheral blood. The origin of this receptor is a man at least 80 years old in a cohort sampled during active COVID-19. As DNA, the CDR3 is TGCGCCAGCAGCCAAGATCCGCGGGGAGGGAACGAGCAGTACTTC. It specifies CASSQDPRGGNEQYF.